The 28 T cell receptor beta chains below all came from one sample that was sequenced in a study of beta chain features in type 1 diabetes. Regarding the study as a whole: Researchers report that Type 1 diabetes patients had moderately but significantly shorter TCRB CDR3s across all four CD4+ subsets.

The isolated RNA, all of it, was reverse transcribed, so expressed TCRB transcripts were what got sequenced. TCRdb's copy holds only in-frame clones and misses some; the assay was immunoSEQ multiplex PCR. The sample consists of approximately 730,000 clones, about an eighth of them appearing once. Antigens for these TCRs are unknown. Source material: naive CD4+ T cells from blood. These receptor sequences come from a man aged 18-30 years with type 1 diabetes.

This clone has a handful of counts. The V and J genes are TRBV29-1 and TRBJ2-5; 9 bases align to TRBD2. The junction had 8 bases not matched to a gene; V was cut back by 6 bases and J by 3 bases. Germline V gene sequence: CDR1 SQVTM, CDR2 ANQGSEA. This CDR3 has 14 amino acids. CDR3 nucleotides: TGCAGCGTGGATCTAGCGGGGTATAAAGAGACCCAGTACTTC. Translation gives CSVDLAGYKETQYF.

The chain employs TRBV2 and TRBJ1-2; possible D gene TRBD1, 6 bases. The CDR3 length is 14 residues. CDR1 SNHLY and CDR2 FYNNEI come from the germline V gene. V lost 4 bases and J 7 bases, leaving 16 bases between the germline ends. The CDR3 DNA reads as TGTGCCAGCAGTGGGAATACAGGGTATCTTGGCTACACCTTC. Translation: CASSGNTGYLGYTF.

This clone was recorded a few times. The CDR3 loop reads CAWSRSPNEKLFF. The CDR3 bases are TGTGCCTGGAGTAGGAGCCCCAATGAAAAACTGTTTTTT. The gene calls are TRBV30 and TRBJ1-4; D ambiguous. Germline V gene data show CDR1 as GTSNPN and CDR2 as SVGIG (reference sequence). Trimming removed 2 bases from V and 5 bases from J, with 9 bases in between. The CDR3 totals 13 residues.

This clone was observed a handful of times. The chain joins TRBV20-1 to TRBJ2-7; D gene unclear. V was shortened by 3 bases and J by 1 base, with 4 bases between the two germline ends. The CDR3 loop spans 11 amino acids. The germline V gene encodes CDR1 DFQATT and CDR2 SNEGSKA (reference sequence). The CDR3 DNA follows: TGCAGTGCTAGGGCATCCTACGAGCAGTACTTC. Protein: CSARASYEQYF.

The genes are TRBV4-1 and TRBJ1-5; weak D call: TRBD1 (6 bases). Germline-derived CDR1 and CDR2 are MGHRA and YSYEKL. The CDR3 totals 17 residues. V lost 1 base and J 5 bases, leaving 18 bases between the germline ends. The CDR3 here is CASSQVGGHFLDQPQHF. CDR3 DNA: TGCGCCAGCAGCCAAGTGGGGGGACATTTTCTCGATCAGCCCCAGCATTTT.

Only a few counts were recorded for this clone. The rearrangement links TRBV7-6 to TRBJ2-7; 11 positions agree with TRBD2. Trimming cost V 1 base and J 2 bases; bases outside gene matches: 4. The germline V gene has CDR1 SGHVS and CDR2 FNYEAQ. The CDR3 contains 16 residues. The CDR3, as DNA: TGTGCCAGCAGCTTAGACTTACTAGCGGGGGCCTACGAGCAGTACTTC. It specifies CASSLDLLAGAYEQYF.

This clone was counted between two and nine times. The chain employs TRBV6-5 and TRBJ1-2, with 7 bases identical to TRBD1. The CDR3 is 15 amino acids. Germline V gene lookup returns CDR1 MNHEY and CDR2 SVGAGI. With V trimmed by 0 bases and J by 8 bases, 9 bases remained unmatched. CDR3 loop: CASSYSWDRPEGYTF. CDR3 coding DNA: TGTGCCAGCAGTTACTCGTGGGACAGACCTGAGGGCTACACCTTC.

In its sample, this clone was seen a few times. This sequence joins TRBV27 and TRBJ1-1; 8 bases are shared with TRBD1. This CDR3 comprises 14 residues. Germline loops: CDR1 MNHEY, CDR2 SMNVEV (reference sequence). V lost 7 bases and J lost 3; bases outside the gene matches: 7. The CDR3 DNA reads TGTGCCAGCATGGATCAGGGGGCTGACACTGAAGCTTTCTTT. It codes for CASMDQGADTEAFF.

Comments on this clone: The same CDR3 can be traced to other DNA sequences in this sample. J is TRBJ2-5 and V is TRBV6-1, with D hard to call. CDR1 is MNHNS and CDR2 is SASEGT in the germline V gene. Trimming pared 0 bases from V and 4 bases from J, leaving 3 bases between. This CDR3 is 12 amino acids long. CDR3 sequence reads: CASSEAGETQYF. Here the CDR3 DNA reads TGTGCCAGCAGTGAAGCAGGAGAGACCCAGTACTTC.

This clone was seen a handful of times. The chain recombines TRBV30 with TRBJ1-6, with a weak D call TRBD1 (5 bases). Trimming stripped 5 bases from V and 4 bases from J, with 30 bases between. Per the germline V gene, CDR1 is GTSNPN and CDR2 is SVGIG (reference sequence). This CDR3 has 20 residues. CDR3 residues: CAWPRTSAGRLRDYNSPLHF. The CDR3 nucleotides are TGTGCCTGGCCCAGAACGTCGGCAGGGCGTCTGAGAGATTATAATTCACCCCTCCACTTT.

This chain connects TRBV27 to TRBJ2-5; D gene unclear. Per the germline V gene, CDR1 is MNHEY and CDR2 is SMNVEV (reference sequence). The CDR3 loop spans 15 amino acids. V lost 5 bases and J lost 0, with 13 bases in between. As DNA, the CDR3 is TGTGCCAGCAGTCAACAGACACCGTACCAAGAGACCCAGTACTTC. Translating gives CASSQQTPYQETQYF.

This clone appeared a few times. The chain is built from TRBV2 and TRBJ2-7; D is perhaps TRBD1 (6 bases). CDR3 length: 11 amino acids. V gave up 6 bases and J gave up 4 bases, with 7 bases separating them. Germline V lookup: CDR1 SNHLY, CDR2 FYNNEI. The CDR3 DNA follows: TGTGCCAGCAGCGGACAGTACGAGCAGTACTTC. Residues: CASSGQYEQYF. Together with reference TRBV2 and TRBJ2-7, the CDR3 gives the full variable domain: EPEVTQTPSHQVTQMGQEVILRCVPISNHLYFYWYRQILGQKVEFLVSFYNNEISEKSEIFDDQFSVERPDGSNFTLKIRSTKLEDSAMYFCASSGQYEQYFGPGTRLTVT.

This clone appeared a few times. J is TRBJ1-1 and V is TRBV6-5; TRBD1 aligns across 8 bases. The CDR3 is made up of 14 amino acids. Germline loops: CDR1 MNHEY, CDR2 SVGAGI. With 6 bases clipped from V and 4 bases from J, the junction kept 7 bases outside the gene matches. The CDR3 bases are TGTGCCAGCAGACCGGACAGGGTGGGCACTGAAGCTTTCTTT. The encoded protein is CASRPDRVGTEAFF.

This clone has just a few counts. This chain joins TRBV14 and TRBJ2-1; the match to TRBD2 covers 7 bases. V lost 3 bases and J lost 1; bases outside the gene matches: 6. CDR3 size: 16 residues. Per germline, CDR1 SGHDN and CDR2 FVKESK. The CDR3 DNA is TGTGCCAGCAGCCACCCTAGCGGCGGGTCCTACAATGAGCAGTTCTTC. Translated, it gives CASSHPSGGSYNEQFF.

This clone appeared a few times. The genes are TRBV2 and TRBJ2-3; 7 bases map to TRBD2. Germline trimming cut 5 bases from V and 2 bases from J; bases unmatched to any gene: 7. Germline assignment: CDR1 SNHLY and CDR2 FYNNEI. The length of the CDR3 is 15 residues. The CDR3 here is CASSPSAGPTDTQYF. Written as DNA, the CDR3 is TGTGCCAGCAGTCCTTCAGCGGGGCCCACAGATACGCAGTATTTT.

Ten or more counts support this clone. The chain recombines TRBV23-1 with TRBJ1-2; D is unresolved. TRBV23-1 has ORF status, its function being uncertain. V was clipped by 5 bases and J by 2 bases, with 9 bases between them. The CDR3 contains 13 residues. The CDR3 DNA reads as TGCGCCAGCAGTTATTCGATCAACTATGGCTACACCTTC. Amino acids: CASSYSINYGYTF.

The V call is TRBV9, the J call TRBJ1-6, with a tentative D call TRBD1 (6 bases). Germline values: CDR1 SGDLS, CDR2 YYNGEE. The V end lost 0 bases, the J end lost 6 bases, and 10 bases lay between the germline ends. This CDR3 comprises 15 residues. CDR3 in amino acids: CASSVAGQPNSPLHF. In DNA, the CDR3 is TGTGCCAGCAGCGTAGCCGGACAGCCTAATTCACCCCTCCACTTT.

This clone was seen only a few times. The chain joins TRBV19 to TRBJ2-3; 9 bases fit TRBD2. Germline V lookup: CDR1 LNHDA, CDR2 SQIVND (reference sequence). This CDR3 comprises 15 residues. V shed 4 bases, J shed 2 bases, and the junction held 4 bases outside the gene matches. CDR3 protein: CASSTAGLATDTQYF. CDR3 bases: TGTGCCAGTAGTACTGCGGGACTAGCCACAGATACGCAGTATTTT.

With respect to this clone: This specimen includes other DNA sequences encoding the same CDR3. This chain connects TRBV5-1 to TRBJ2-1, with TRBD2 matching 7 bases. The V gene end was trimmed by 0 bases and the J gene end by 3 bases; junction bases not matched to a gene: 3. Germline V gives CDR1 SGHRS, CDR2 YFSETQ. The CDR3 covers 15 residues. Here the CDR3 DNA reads TGCGCCAGCAGCTTGGAAGCGGGGAGCTACAATGAGCAGTTCTTC. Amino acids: CASSLEAGSYNEQFF. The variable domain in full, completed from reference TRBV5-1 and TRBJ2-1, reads KAGVTQTPRYLIKTRGQQVTLSCSPISGHRSVSWYQQTPGQGLQFLFEYFSETQRNKGNFPGRFSGRQFSNSRSEMNVSTLELGDSALYLCASSLEAGSYNEQFFGPGTRLTVL.

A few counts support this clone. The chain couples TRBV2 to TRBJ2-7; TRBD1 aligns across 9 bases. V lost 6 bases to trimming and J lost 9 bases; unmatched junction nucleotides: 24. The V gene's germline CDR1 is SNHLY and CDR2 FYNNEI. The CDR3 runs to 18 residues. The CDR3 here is CASREFDEPGQGRVWQYF. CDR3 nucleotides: TGTGCCAGCAGGGAATTTGACGAACCGGGACAGGGTCGTGTGTGGCAGTACTTC.

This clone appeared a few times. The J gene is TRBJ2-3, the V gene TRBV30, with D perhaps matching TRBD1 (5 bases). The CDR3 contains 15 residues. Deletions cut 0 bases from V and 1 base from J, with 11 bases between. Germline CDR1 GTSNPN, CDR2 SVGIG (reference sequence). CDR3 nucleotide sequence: TGTGCCTGGAGTGTATCCCAGGGCGGCACAGATACGCAGTATTTT. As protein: CAWSVSQGGTDTQYF.

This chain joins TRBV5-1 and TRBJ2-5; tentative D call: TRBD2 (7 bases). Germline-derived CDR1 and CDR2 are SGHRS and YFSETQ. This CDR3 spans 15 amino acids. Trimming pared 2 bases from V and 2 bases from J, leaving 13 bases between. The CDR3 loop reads CASSFNAGAQETQYF. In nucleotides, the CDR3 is TGCGCCAGCAGCTTTAACGCGGGGGCACAAGAGACCCAGTACTTC.

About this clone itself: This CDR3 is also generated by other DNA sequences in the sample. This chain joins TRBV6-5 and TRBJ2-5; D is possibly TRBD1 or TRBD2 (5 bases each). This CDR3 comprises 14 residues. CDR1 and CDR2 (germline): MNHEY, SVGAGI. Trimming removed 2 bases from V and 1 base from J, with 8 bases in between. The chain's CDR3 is CASSYGGSQETQYF. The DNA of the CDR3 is TGTGCCAGCAGTTACGGGGGTTCCCAAGAGACCCAGTACTTC.

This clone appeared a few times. CDR3 residues: CASSFGGTSGRISYNEQFF. The CDR3 DNA sequence: TGCGCCAGCAGCTTTGGCGGGACTAGCGGGAGGATATCCTACAATGAGCAGTTCTTC. The chain combines TRBV5-1 with TRBJ2-1, with TRBD2 matching over 15 bases. CDR1 is SGHRS, CDR2 YFSETQ, per germline. Trimming took 2 bases from V and 1 from J; bases not matched to a gene: 7. The CDR3 is 19 amino acids. The full variable domain, completed using reference TRBV5-1 and TRBJ2-1, is KAGVTQTPRYLIKTRGQQVTLSCSPISGHRSVSWYQQTPGQGLQFLFEYFSETQRNKGNFPGRFSGRQFSNSRSEMNVSTLELGDSALYLCASSFGGTSGRISYNEQFFGPGTRLTVL.

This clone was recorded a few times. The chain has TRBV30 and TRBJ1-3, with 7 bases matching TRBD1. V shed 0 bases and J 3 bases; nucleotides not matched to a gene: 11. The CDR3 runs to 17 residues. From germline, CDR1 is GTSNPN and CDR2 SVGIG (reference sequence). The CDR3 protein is CAWSVAFDRAGGNTIYF. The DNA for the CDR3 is TGTGCCTGGAGTGTTGCATTCGACAGGGCAGGTGGAAACACCATATATTTT.

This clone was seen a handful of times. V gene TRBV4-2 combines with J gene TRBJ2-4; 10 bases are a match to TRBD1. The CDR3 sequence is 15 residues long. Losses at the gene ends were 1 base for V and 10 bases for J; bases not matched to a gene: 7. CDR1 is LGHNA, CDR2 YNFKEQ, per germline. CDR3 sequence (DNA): TGTGCCAGCAGCCAAGTCCCGACAGGGGGCGAAATTCAGTACTTC. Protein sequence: CASSQVPTGGEIQYF.

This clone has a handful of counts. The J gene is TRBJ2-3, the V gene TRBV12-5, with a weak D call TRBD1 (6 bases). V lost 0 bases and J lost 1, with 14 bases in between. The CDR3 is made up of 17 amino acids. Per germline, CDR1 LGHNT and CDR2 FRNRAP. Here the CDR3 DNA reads TGTGCTAGTGGTTTGGTCCTCAAGACAGGAGGCACAGATACGCAGTATTTT. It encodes CASGLVLKTGGTDTQYF.

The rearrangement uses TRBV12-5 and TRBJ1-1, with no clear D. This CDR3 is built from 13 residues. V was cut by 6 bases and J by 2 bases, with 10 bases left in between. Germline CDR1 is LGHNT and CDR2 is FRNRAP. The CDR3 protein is CASGLHENTEAFF. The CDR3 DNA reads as TGTGCTAGTGGCTTACATGAAAACACTGAAGCTTTCTTT.